This TCR beta chain was captured by sequencing in a study of regulatory T cells in long-lasting Graves disease. Study findings and constraints: Whereas new patients shared about a thousand public clonotypes, persistent patients shared more, at approximately 2,700.

Trimming removed 1 base from V and 3 bases from J; junction bases left unmatched: 6. The CDR3 has 15 residues. Germline-derived CDR1 and CDR2 are ENHRY and SYGVKD. The time point is: newly diagnosed GD, antithyroid drugs for less than 3 months. Following extraction of RNA from PBMCs, that RNA was used to make the TCR library. This clonotype was observed at least ten times. The target antigen is unknown. Arm-PCR of CDR3 regions and iRepertoire HTBI primers were used to build TCR beta libraries. TCRdb recomputed calls from the multiplex PCR reads with MiXCR, one row per CDR3 protein. The sample records roughly 500,000 distinct CDR3 sequences, approximately 14% being singletons. These same data were also listed under a study on T cells in Graves' hyperthyroidism and ophthalmopathy.

The source was peripheral blood mononuclear cells (PBMCs), collected at new diagnosis, from a patient treated with antithyroid drugs. The source is a woman between 45 and 60 years old with Graves disease. The chain joins TRBV10-3 to TRBJ2-7, with 7 bases identical to TRBD1. The CDR3 protein is CAISEWQGVNYEQYF. CDR3 nucleotides: TGTGCCATCAGTGAGTGGCAGGGGGTGAACTACGAGCAGTACTTC.